This T cell receptor beta chain appears in the sequencing data of a study of T cells in localized non-small cell lung cancer. General study points: Adjacent lung tissue had a median around 50 of the top 100 clones found in the tumor. Clonality peaked in uninvolved adjacent lung rather than tumor. Without multi-region sequencing, intratumor heterogeneity could not be excluded.

Here immunoSEQ multiplex PCR was the method, and the copy in TCRdb shows in-frame clones only, minus some. The profile shows around 48,000 clones, approximately 77% of them singletons. Germline CDR1 and CDR2: SGHAT and FQNNGV. Trimming removed 5 bases at V and 2 bases at J, with 16 bases between. CDR3 length: 16 residues. Note on this clone: No antigen is known for it.

This chain uses TRBV11-2 with TRBJ2-1, with D tentatively TRBD1 (6 bases). The sequenced sample was peripheral blood, obtained before any cancer treatment. The TCR was taken from a man aged 35 to 69 with stage I squamous cell lung carcinoma. The CDR3 DNA reads TGTGCCAGCAGCCAAGGTTTCAGGGGTGCCTACAATGAGCAGTTCTTC. Its protein product is CASSQGFRGAYNEQFF.